The 24 T cell receptor beta chains below all came from one sample that was sequenced in a study of T cell repertoires in cytomegalovirus infection. TCRdb re-called the reads with MiXCR, one entry per CDR3 protein. The sample shows roughly 76,000 distinct CDR3 sequences, 3.7% of them seen only once. Sequencing input: PBMCs. These receptors were taken from a human donor in good health (CMV status not recorded). Some clones in this sample may be carry-over from other donors' samples.

There are many counts of this clonotype. The chain couples TRBV7-2 to TRBJ2-3; tentative D call: TRBD1 (5 bases). Deletions cut 5 bases from V and 1 base from J, with 13 bases between. Germline assignment: CDR1 SGHTA and CDR2 FQGNSA. The CDR3 spans 15 residues. As DNA, the CDR3 is TGTGCCAGCAGCATCACCAGGGTCCGCACAGATACGCAGTATTTT. It is translated as CASSITRVRTDTQYF. The full variable domain, its missing parts supplied by reference TRBV7-2 and TRBJ2-3, is GAGVSQSPSNKVTEKGKDVELRCDPISGHTALYWYRQSLGQGLEFLIYFQGNSAPDKSGLPSDRFSAERTGGSVSTLTIQRTQQEDSAVYLCASSITRVRTDTQYFGPGTRLTVL.

Details on this clonotype: A much larger clone is a single base away; this may be a read error. The V and J genes are TRBV7-9 and TRBJ1-2; 11 nucleotides line up with TRBD1. The CDR3 extends over 14 amino acids. In germline, CDR1 is SEHNR, CDR2 FQNEAQ (reference sequence). CDR3 sequence: CANSLRTGGDGYTF. In DNA, the CDR3 is TGTGCCAACAGCCTCCGGACAGGGGGCGATGGCTACACCTTC.

There are many counts of this clonotype. The rearrangement joins TRBV7-3 to TRBJ2-1; the match to TRBD2 covers 11 bases. V was pared by 3 bases and J by 6 bases, with 7 bases of the junction left unmatched. Germline V gene lookup returns CDR1 SGHTA and CDR2 FQGTGA. The CDR3 extends over 16 amino acids. CDR3: CASSFLSGGAANEQFF. The DNA for the CDR3 is TGTGCCAGCAGCTTCCTTAGCGGGGGGGCGGCCAATGAGCAGTTCTTC.

This clonotype occurred many times. The chain has TRBV19 and TRBJ2-5; maybe TRBD1 (6 bases). This CDR3 contains 13 residues. Germline V gene data show CDR1 as LNHDA and CDR2 as SQIVND (reference sequence). The V end lost 5 bases, the J end lost 7 bases, and 14 bases lay between the germline ends. The CDR3 DNA sequence: TGTGCCAGTAGTTTCCGGGACATGGGGACCCAGTACTTC. As protein: CASSFRDMGTQYF. The whole variable domain, filled in from reference TRBV19 and TRBJ2-5, reads DGGITQSPKYLFRKEGQNVTLSCEQNLNHDAMYWYRQDPGQGLRLIYYSQIVNDFQKGDIAEGYSVSREKKESFPLTVTSAQKNPTAFYLCASSFRDMGTQYFGPGTRLLVL.

At least ten counts were recorded for this clonotype. The chain has TRBV2 and TRBJ1-1; D ambiguous. The CDR3 sequence is 12 residues long. V lost 7 bases, J lost 1 base, and 7 bases lay in between. Germline-derived CDR1 and CDR2 are SNHLY and FYNNEI. The CDR3 reads CASKGWNTEAFF. CDR3 coding DNA: TGTGCCAGCAAGGGCTGGAACACTGAAGCTTTCTTT.

This clonotype was seen ten or more times. The CDR3 bases are TGTGCCAGCAGCTCCCACGCTCCCAGGGGGACTAATCAGCCCCAGCATTTT. The encoded protein is CASSSHAPRGTNQPQHF. The chain recombines TRBV7-8 with TRBJ1-5; the match to TRBD1 covers 7 bases. The germline gives CDR1 SGHVS, CDR2 FQNEAQ. The J segment lost 4 bases and the V segment lost 4 bases, leaving 13 bases of the junction unmatched. The CDR3 covers 17 residues.

This clonotype was picked up many times. The V gene is TRBV6-6, the J gene TRBJ2-6; possible D gene TRBD2, 5 bases. CDR1 is MNHNY and CDR2 is SVGAGI in the germline V gene (reference sequence). V lost 2 bases and J 0 bases, leaving 5 bases between the germline ends. The CDR3 loop spans 15 amino acids. CDR3 region: CASSYGSSGANVLTF. CDR3 nucleotides: TGTGCCAGCAGTTACGGGAGCTCTGGGGCCAACGTCCTGACTTTC.

This clonotype was recorded at least ten times. The chain recombines TRBV28 with TRBJ2-7; 7 nucleotides line up with TRBD1. The CDR3 totals 15 residues. Looked up from germline, CDR1 is MDHEN and CDR2 is SYDVKM. Trimming took 3 bases from V and 3 from J; bases not matched to a gene: 8. CDR3 residues: CASSFADRVGYEQYF. The CDR3 DNA reads as TGTGCCAGCAGTTTCGCTGACAGGGTCGGCTACGAGCAGTACTTC.

There are many counts of this clonotype. The chain employs TRBV5-4 and TRBJ2-1, with D possibly matching TRBD1 (6 bases). Germline loops: CDR1 SGHNT, CDR2 YYREEE (reference sequence). V lost 4 bases, J lost 3 bases, and 11 bases lay in between. The CDR3 is 14 amino acids. In DNA form, the CDR3 reads TGTGCCAGCAGCCGGGACACCAACTACAATGAGCAGTTCTTC. As protein: CASSRDTNYNEQFF.

This clonotype was observed at least ten times. V gene TRBV7-8 combines with J gene TRBJ2-5; possibly TRBD1 for D (5 bases). Trimming took off 0 bases at V and 5 bases at J, with 13 bases between the two ends. There are 15 residues in the CDR3. Germline CDR1 is SGHVS and CDR2 is FQNEAQ. CDR3 bases: TGTGCCAGCAGCTTAGCGCGGCAGGGTGGCGAGACCCAGTACTTC. Translating gives CASSLARQGGETQYF.

This clonotype was counted ten times or more. This chain's CDR3 is CASSWLGLRPSEQYF. CDR3 nucleotides: TGTGCCAGCAGCTGGTTGGGACTAAGGCCGTCCGAGCAGTACTTC. The chain combines TRBV7-2 with TRBJ2-7, with 7 bases fitting TRBD2. This CDR3 comprises 15 residues. The germline CDR1 and CDR2 sequences are SGHTA and FQGNSA. Germline trimming cut 4 bases from V and 6 bases from J; bases unmatched to any gene: 12.

This clonotype showed up many times. V is TRBV6-5 and J is TRBJ1-3, with D tentatively TRBD1 (6 bases). V was clipped by 5 bases and J by 4 bases, with 12 bases between them. CDR3 length: 14 residues. Germline loops: CDR1 MNHEY, CDR2 SVGAGI. CDR3 DNA sequence: TGTGCCAGCAGTCAGGGGCAGGCAGGAAACACCATATATTTT. It encodes CASSQGQAGNTIYF.

This clonotype was seen repeatedly, ten times or more. This chain connects TRBV6-1 to TRBJ1-4; a weak D match, TRBD1 (6 bases). Germline lookup yields CDR1 MNHNS and CDR2 SASEGT. Between the trimmed V and J ends, which lost 7 bases and 7 bases, there was a span of 19 bases. The CDR3 runs 15 residues. The CDR3 loop is CASMRSQGESEKLFF. The CDR3 DNA follows: TGTGCCAGCATGAGGTCACAGGGAGAAAGTGAAAAACTGTTTTTT.

At least ten counts were recorded for this clonotype. The chain carries TRBV7-9 and TRBJ2-3, with 11 bases identical to TRBD2. Looked up from germline, CDR1 is SEHNR and CDR2 is FQNEAQ (reference sequence). This CDR3 comprises 15 residues. With 5 bases clipped from V and 2 bases from J, the junction kept 3 bases outside the gene matches. The chain's CDR3 is CASSTTSGVTDTQYF. DNA of the CDR3: TGTGCCAGCAGCACGACTAGCGGGGTCACAGATACGCAGTATTTT.

Many counts were recorded for this clonotype. This chain connects TRBV20-1 to TRBJ1-1, with 9 bases identical to TRBD1. This CDR3 has 15 amino acids. Germline lookup yields CDR1 DFQATT and CDR2 SNEGSKA (reference sequence). J gave up 1 base and V 3 bases, and 6 bases lay outside the gene matches. The CDR3 sequence: CSASRGGQGNTEAFF. For the CDR3, the DNA is TGCAGTGCTAGCAGGGGGGGACAGGGGAACACTGAAGCTTTCTTT.

This clonotype was detected ten times or more. The chain carries TRBV10-3 and TRBJ2-3; 8 bases agree with TRBD2. Germline CDR1 ENHRY, CDR2 SYGVKD. Losses at the gene ends were 9 bases for V and 1 base for J; bases not matched to a gene: 0. CDR3 size: 12 residues. As DNA, the CDR3 is TGTGCCATAGCGGGGGGCACAGATACGCAGTATTTT. As protein: CAIAGGTDTQYF.

This clonotype was observed at least ten times. The genes are TRBV7-2 and TRBJ1-1, with D possibly TRBD1 on 5 matching bases. Germline CDR1 SGHTA, CDR2 FQGNSA. This CDR3 is 13 amino acids long. Deletions cut 6 bases from V and 6 bases from J, with 14 bases between. The CDR3 protein is CASRLGGRAEAFF. The CDR3 DNA follows: TGTGCCAGCAGACTCGGGGGACGCGCTGAAGCTTTCTTT. Together with reference TRBV7-2 and TRBJ1-1, the CDR3 gives the full variable domain: GAGVSQSPSNKVTEKGKDVELRCDPISGHTALYWYRQSLGQGLEFLIYFQGNSAPDKSGLPSDRFSAERTGGSVSTLTIQRTQQEDSAVYLCASRLGGRAEAFFGQGTRLTVV.

This clonotype was counted at least ten times. The rearrangement joins TRBV7-2 to TRBJ1-2; D call uncertain. The CDR3 has 11 residues. The V gene's germline CDR1 is SGHTA and CDR2 FQGNSA. Trimming stripped 5 bases from V and 11 bases from J, with 12 bases between. In nucleotides, the CDR3 is TGTGCCAGCAGCCGGGTTATAACGTACACCTTC. Its protein is CASSRVITYTF. Complete variable domain (other parts from reference TRBV7-2 and TRBJ1-2): GAGVSQSPSNKVTEKGKDVELRCDPISGHTALYWYRQSLGQGLEFLIYFQGNSAPDKSGLPSDRFSAERTGGSVSTLTIQRTQQEDSAVYLCASSRVITYTFGSGTRLTVV.

This clonotype was detected many times. The rearrangement uses TRBV9 and TRBJ2-2; the D call may be TRBD1 or TRBD2 (5 bases each). This CDR3 is 16 amino acids long. With 4 bases removed from V and 7 bases from J, the gap between germline ends came to 20 bases. Germline CDR1 and CDR2: SGDLS and YYNGEE. The chain's CDR3 is CASSPQGALVGGELFF. CDR3 DNA: TGTGCCAGCAGCCCCCAAGGGGCACTAGTTGGCGGGGAGCTGTTTTTT.

This clonotype was recorded many times. The chain couples TRBV4-2 to TRBJ1-5, with D possibly being TRBD1 (6 bases). The CDR3 is made up of 15 amino acids. The V end was cut by 4 bases, the J end by 5 bases, with 15 bases between. Germline CDR1 is LGHNA and CDR2 is YNFKEQ. The CDR3 loop is CASSPDGTKYQPQHF. CDR3 nucleotide sequence: TGTGCCAGCAGCCCCGATGGGACAAAATATCAGCCCCAGCATTTT.

This clonotype came up many times. The V and J genes are TRBV19 and TRBJ1-5; no clear D. This CDR3 comprises 15 residues. Germline-derived CDR1 and CDR2 are LNHDA and SQIVND (reference sequence). The V end was cut by 3 bases, the J end by 4 bases, with 13 bases between. CDR3 protein: CASSIRRGKNQPQHF. The CDR3 region has the DNA TGTGCCAGTAGTATCAGGCGAGGTAAGAATCAGCCCCAGCATTTT.

This clonotype came up many times. The V call is TRBV24-1, the J call TRBJ2-3; TRBD1 aligns across 9 bases. V was clipped by 2 bases and J by 1 base; unmatched bases: 0. From germline, CDR1 is KGHDR and CDR2 SFDVKD. CDR3 size: 15 residues. CDR3 nucleotides: TGTGCCACCAGTGATTGGACAGGGGGCACAGATACGCAGTATTTT. Translating it yields CATSDWTGGTDTQYF.

Ten or more counts support this clonotype. V and J are TRBV6-5 and TRBJ1-1, with D perhaps TRBD1 (6 bases). Trimming shortened V by 0 bases and J by 7 bases, and 12 bases separated the two germline ends. There are 14 residues in the CDR3. Germline lookup yields CDR1 MNHEY and CDR2 SVGAGI. The CDR3 sequence: CASSYSMTGLEAFF. The CDR3 nucleotides read TGTGCCAGCAGTTACTCGATGACAGGTCTTGAAGCTTTCTTT.

This clonotype was seen ten or more times. J is TRBJ1-1 and V is TRBV11-2; D gene ambiguous. Trimming cost V 5 bases and J 3 bases, with 7 bases left between them. CDR1 is SGHAT and CDR2 is FQNNGV in the germline V gene. The CDR3 consists of 12 residues. CDR3 loop: CASSTRYTEAFF. For the CDR3, the DNA is TGTGCCAGCAGCACGAGGTACACTGAAGCTTTCTTT.